One and the same sample provided the 17 T cell receptor beta chains below, sequenced in a study of CD8 T cells in ankylosing spondylitis. TCRdb called the 5' RACE reads again in MiXCR, with one record for every CDR3 protein. The sample records about 130,000 distinct CDR3 sequences, roughly an eighth being singletons. The sample was blood, either unsorted or a sorted T cell fraction (not recorded which). The receptor source for this set is a female donor with ankylosing spondylitis or in good health (not recorded which).

The sample holds many counts of this clonotype. The chain has TRBV15 and TRBJ2-2, with D possibly matching TRBD1 (6 bases). Trimming took 9 bases from V and 1 from J, leaving 12 bases between them. Germline V CDR1 and CDR2: LNHNV, YYDKDF (reference sequence). There are 14 residues in the CDR3. CDR3: CATSRDKNTGELFF. CDR3 coding DNA: TGTGCCACTAGTCGGGACAAGAACACCGGGGAGCTGTTTTTT.

This clonotype was counted only a few times. The rearrangement joins TRBV4-2 to TRBJ2-7; D is perhaps TRBD1 or TRBD2 (5 bases each). Germline lookup yields CDR1 LGHNA and CDR2 YNFKEQ. V shed 1 base and J shed 3 bases, with 22 bases lying between them. The CDR3 is 18 amino acids. CDR3 DNA sequence: TGTGCCAGCAGCCAAGGATTCCCCGTTGGGACGGTTAACTACGAGCAGTACTTC. Protein: CASSQGFPVGTVNYEQYF.

This clonotype occurred many times. V and J are TRBV20-1 and TRBJ2-3; D unresolved. Trimming cost V 1 base and J 2 bases, with 10 bases left between them. The CDR3 is 14 residues long. Germline V gene lookup returns CDR1 DFQATT and CDR2 SNEGSKA (reference sequence). The CDR3 sequence: CSARVESITDTQYF. CDR3 DNA sequence: TGCAGTGCTAGAGTAGAGTCCATCACAGATACGCAGTATTTT.

This clonotype was observed at least ten times. The V gene is TRBV12-3 or TRBV12-4, the J gene TRBJ2-7; D not resolved. Trimming left V 3 bases short and J 1 base short, with 7 bases between. The CDR3 loop spans 13 amino acids. The CDR3 sequence: CASSLATSYEQYF. CDR3 in DNA: TGTGCCAGCAGTTTGGCTACATCCTACGAGCAGTACTTC.

This clonotype was counted only a few times. The V gene is TRBV7-2, the J gene TRBJ1-5; possibly TRBD1 for D (5 bases). V gave up 1 base and J gave up 2 bases, with 6 bases separating them. The germline CDR1 and CDR2 sequences are SGHTA and FQGNSA. This CDR3 comprises 14 residues. CDR3 in amino acids: CASSLGDRNQPQHF. The CDR3 DNA follows: TGTGCCAGCAGCTTAGGGGACCGCAATCAGCCCCAGCATTTT.

A few counts support this clonotype. The chain carries TRBV5-6 and TRBJ1-2; tentatively, D is TRBD1 (5 bases). CDR1 SGHDT and CDR2 YYEEEE come from the germline V gene. The CDR3 runs to 14 residues. Trimming removed 4 bases at V and 4 bases at J, with 14 bases between. CDR3 loop: CASSGLGGSYGYTF. The CDR3 DNA follows: TGTGCCAGCAGCGGACTGGGGGGAAGCTATGGCTACACCTTC.

The rearrangement links TRBV15 to TRBJ1-5; D is ambiguous. Trimming removed 0 bases at V and 4 bases at J, with 10 bases between. This CDR3 has 15 amino acids. Germline-derived CDR1 and CDR2 are LNHNV and YYDKDF (reference sequence). CDR3 nucleotides: TGTGCCACCAGCAGAGACCCTCGGGGTAATCAGCCCCAGCATTTT. Its protein is CATSRDPRGNQPQHF.

This clonotype came up a few times. CDR3 protein: CAWSRTSGVSYEQYF. Written as DNA, the CDR3 is TGTGCCTGGAGTAGGACTAGCGGGGTCTCCTACGAGCAGTACTTC. V and J are TRBV30 and TRBJ2-7; 12 positions agree with TRBD2. Germline values: CDR1 GTSNPN, CDR2 SVGIG (reference sequence). J gave up 0 bases and V 2 bases, and 2 bases lay outside the gene matches. The CDR3 has 15 amino acids.

Notes on this clonotype: This may come from a read error, since a much larger clone is one base off. V is TRBV20-1 and J is TRBJ1-1, with 10 bases matching TRBD1. The germline V gene encodes CDR1 DFQATT and CDR2 SNEGSKA (reference sequence). There are 15 residues in the CDR3. The CDR3 DNA reads TGCAGTGCTAGGGCGGCGGGACAGGGGTACACTGAAGCTTCCTTT. Protein product: CSARAAGQGYTEASF.

This chain uses TRBV30 with TRBJ2-6; D not resolved. This CDR3 comprises 14 residues. Germline V gene lookup returns CDR1 GTSNPN and CDR2 SVGIG (reference sequence). V dropped 6 bases and J dropped 4 bases, with 13 bases sitting between them. CDR3 coding DNA: TGTGCCTGTGACGGGCTAGTCGGGGCCAACGTCCTGACTTTC. This codes for CACDGLVGANVLTF.

This clonotype was seen repeatedly, ten times or more. The chain recombines TRBV20-1 with TRBJ1-2; D call uncertain. Trimming removed 0 bases from V and 4 bases from J, with 9 bases in between. Germline CDR1 reads DFQATT; CDR2 reads SNEGSKA (reference sequence). The CDR3 totals 13 residues. CDR3 nucleotides: TGCAGTGCTAGAGATAAGGCAACCTATGGCTACACCTTC. The encoded protein is CSARDKATYGYTF.

This chain connects TRBV28 to TRBJ2-3; tentative D call: TRBD2 (6 bases). CDR1 and CDR2 from the germline V gene are MDHEN and SYDVKM. Trimming took 7 bases from V and 1 from J, leaving 15 bases between them. The CDR3 extends over 15 amino acids. In DNA, the CDR3 is TGTGCCAGCAAGGTAGGAGGGACGGGCACAGATACGCAGTATTTT. This gives the protein CASKVGGTGTDTQYF. The whole variable domain, filled in from reference TRBV28 and TRBJ2-3, reads DVKVTQSSRYLVKRTGEKVFLECVQDMDHENMFWYRQDPGLGLRLIYFSYDVKMKEKGDIPEGYSVSREKKERFSLILESASTNQTSMYLCASKVGGTGTDTQYFGPGTRLTVL.

The chain links TRBV5-1 to TRBJ2-7; tentative D call: TRBD2 (7 bases). The CDR3 has 16 residues. CDR1 and CDR2 (germline): SGHRS, YFSETQ. Trimming left V 0 bases short and J 0 bases short, with 13 bases between. The CDR3 sequence: CASSLGGRGSSYEQYF. CDR3 DNA: TGCGCCAGCAGCTTGGGGGGGCGGGGGAGCTCCTACGAGCAGTACTTC. Supplemented by reference TRBV5-1 and TRBJ2-7, the full variable domain reads KAGVTQTPRYLIKTRGQQVTLSCSPISGHRSVSWYQQTPGQGLQFLFEYFSETQRNKGNFPGRFSGRQFSNSRSEMNVSTLELGDSALYLCASSLGGRGSSYEQYFGPGTRLTVT.

This clonotype appeared many times. The chain joins TRBV30 to TRBJ1-4, with no clear D. The CDR3 is 12 residues long. Trimming removed 0 bases from V and 7 bases from J, with 6 bases in between. Looked up from germline, CDR1 is GTSNPN and CDR2 is SVGIG (reference sequence). This chain's CDR3 is CAWSVSSEKLFF. Here the CDR3 DNA reads TGTGCCTGGAGTGTATCTTCTGAAAAACTGTTTTTT. Supplemented by reference TRBV30 and TRBJ1-4, the full variable domain reads SQTIHQWPATLVQPVGSPLSLECTVEGTSNPNLYWYRQAAGRGLQLLFYSVGIGQISSEVPQNLSASRPQDRQFILSSKKLLLSDSGFYLCAWSVSSEKLFFGSGTQLSVL.

On this clonotype: This sequence may be a read error, since a much larger clone differs from it by one base. The chain recombines TRBV20-1 with TRBJ2-5; 9 nucleotides agree with TRBD2. Germline CDR1 DFQATT, CDR2 SNEGSKA (reference sequence). Germline trimming cut 6 bases from V and 5 bases from J; bases unmatched to any gene: 10. This CDR3 spans 14 amino acids. CDR3 sequence: CSASTLTSGETQYF. CDR3 coding DNA: TGCAGTGCCTCAACACTTACTAGCGGGGAGACCCAGTACTTC.

This clonotype has only a few counts. The chain combines TRBV25-1 with TRBJ2-1; TRBD2 aligns across 11 bases. This CDR3 has 15 residues. The V segment lost 6 bases and the J segment 7 bases; nucleotides outside the gene matches: 8. In germline, CDR1 is MGHDK, CDR2 SYGVNS. The CDR3 spells CASRTSGSGGNEQFF. DNA for the CDR3: TGTGCCAGCAGAACTAGCGGGAGCGGGGGTAATGAGCAGTTCTTC.

This clonotype has a single count. The rearrangement joins TRBV7-2 to TRBJ2-7, with D tentatively TRBD1 (7 bases). V was clipped by 0 bases and J by 3 bases, with 15 bases between them. The CDR3 sequence is 16 residues long. The germline CDR1 and CDR2 sequences are SGHTA and FQGNSA. As DNA, the CDR3 is TGTGCCAGCAGCTTAGCCGGCGGCAGGGGGGACTACGAGCAGTACTTC. Residues: CASSLAGGRGDYEQYF. The whole variable domain, remainder taken from reference TRBV7-2 and TRBJ2-7, is GAGVSQSPSNKVTEKGKDVELRCDPISGHTALYWYRQSLGQGLEFLIYFQGNSAPDKSGLPSDRFSAERTGGSVSTLTIQRTQQEDSAVYLCASSLAGGRGDYEQYFGPGTRLTVT.